This TCR beta chain was recorded in a study of blood T cell repertoires in COVID-19. Looking at the study overall: Collection of acute and convalescent COVID-19 samples took place in the United States, Italy and Spain. Sources were T cells, B-cell-depleted T cells, or PBMCs; the material itself was cDNA or gDNA.

Germline CDR1 reads PRHDT; CDR2 reads FYEKMQ (reference sequence). The CDR3 is 15 amino acids. Trimming left V 4 bases short and J 4 bases short, with 16 bases between. Before being deemed recovered, Cohort 3 donors had two negative PCRs, clearance, or symptom resolution. The table came from immunoSEQ multiplex PCR; TCRdb's copy has only in-frame clones and leaves some out. The sample has some 320,000 clones, roughly nine tenths seen once. The specimen was PBMCs or T cells enriched from blood (not recorded which). The source is a man in his fifties or sixties who had recovered from COVID-19. The J gene is TRBJ1-1, the V gene TRBV13; D possibly corresponds to TRBD1 (5 bases). CDR3 nucleotide sequence: TGTGCCAGCAGCTCGCGGGGGGGAGCGGGCACTGAAGCTTTCTTT. Protein sequence: CASSSRGGAGTEAFF.